Shown below are 32 T cell receptor beta chains from a single sample sequenced in a study of cytomegalovirus exposure and HLA in healthy donors. Clones were sequenced by immunoSEQ multiplex PCR, and TCRdb holds only the in-frame ones, with some missing. The profile shows about 110,000 clones, approximately 89% of them singletons. Material for sequencing was PBMCs. Receptors were obtained from a woman between 18 and 29 years old in good health and CMV-seronegative.

This chain uses TRBV7-9 with TRBJ2-6; 8 bases agree with TRBD2. This CDR3 is 15 amino acids long. CDR1 is SEHNR, CDR2 FQNEAQ, per germline (reference sequence). With V trimmed by 10 bases and J by 1 base, 6 bases remained unmatched. The CDR3 is CATRREGSGANVLTF. CDR3 nucleotide sequence: TGTGCCACCAGACGGGAGGGGTCTGGGGCCAACGTCCTGACTTTC.

V usage is TRBV4-1 and J usage is TRBJ2-2; 8 bases match TRBD1. The CDR3 runs 16 residues. Germline trimming cut 4 bases from V and 6 bases from J; bases unmatched to any gene: 10. CDR1 and CDR2 (germline): MGHRA, YSYEKL. The CDR3 is CASSLTGTGIPGELFF. CDR3 bases: TGCGCCAGCAGCCTTACCGGGACAGGCATCCCCGGGGAGCTGTTTTTT.

The CDR3: CASSLKRGLSYEQYF. The CDR3 nucleotides read TGTGCCAGCAGTTTAAAGCGGGGACTCTCCTACGAGCAGTACTTC. J is TRBJ2-7 and V is TRBV27; 7 nucleotides line up with TRBD2. The J segment lost 0 bases and the V segment lost 2 bases, leaving 4 bases of the junction unmatched. This CDR3 is 15 amino acids long. From germline, CDR1 is MNHEY and CDR2 SMNVEV (reference sequence).

The J gene is TRBJ1-1, the V gene TRBV7-8, with 8 bases matching TRBD1. Germline V lookup: CDR1 SGHVS, CDR2 FQNEAQ. The junction had 6 bases not matched to a gene; V was cut back by 3 bases and J by 3 bases. This CDR3 spans 15 amino acids. CDR3 residues: CASSLTGVGDTEAFF. CDR3 coding DNA: TGTGCCAGCAGCTTGACAGGGGTGGGGGACACTGAAGCTTTCTTT.

The rearrangement uses TRBV19 and TRBJ2-3; 9 nucleotides match TRBD2. V was pared by 7 bases and J by 3 bases, with 5 bases of the junction left unmatched. The germline V gene encodes CDR1 LNHDA and CDR2 SQIVND (reference sequence). There are 14 residues in the CDR3. CDR3 bases: TGTGCCAGTACCATAGCGGGAGAGACAGATACGCAGTATTTT. This translates into CASTIAGETDTQYF.

This rearrangement joins TRBV6-4 to TRBJ1-6; 7 positions agree with TRBD1. The V gene's germline CDR1 is MRHNA and CDR2 SNTAGT. Trimming cost V 0 bases and J 9 bases; bases outside gene matches: 2. This CDR3 comprises 14 residues. The CDR3 region is CASSDSGTASPLHF. Here the CDR3 DNA reads TGTGCCAGCAGTGACTCGGGGACAGCTTCACCCCTCCACTTT.

This clone was observed once. Other nucleotide sequences in the sample specify the same CDR3. The chain couples TRBV5-4 to TRBJ1-5, with no clear D. Germline loops: CDR1 SGHNT, CDR2 YYREEE (reference sequence). The CDR3 contains 14 residues. V lost 1 base to trimming and J lost 0 bases, with 5 bases between them. Written as DNA, the CDR3 is TGTGCCAGCAGCTTGCTAGGTAGCAATCAGCCCCAGCATTTT. It specifies CASSLLGSNQPQHF.

The V gene is TRBV4-3, the J gene TRBJ2-7; D not resolved. Trimming removed 0 bases at V and 6 bases at J, with 9 bases between. Looked up from germline, CDR1 is LGHNA and CDR2 is YSLEER. This CDR3 spans 13 amino acids. The CDR3 reads CASSQDPGGEQYF. CDR3 sequence (DNA): TGCGCCAGCAGCCAAGATCCCGGCGGCGAGCAGTACTTC.

The CDR3 DNA reads TGTGCCAGCAGCTACTCGGGGACAGGATTTGGAAACACCATATATTTT. Its translation is CASSYSGTGFGNTIYF. The genes are TRBV13 and TRBJ1-3; 8 bases map to TRBD1. Germline-derived CDR1 and CDR2 are PRHDT and FYEKMQ (reference sequence). This CDR3 region has 16 residues. Trimming at V came to 4 bases and at J to 3 bases, leaving 8 bases not matched to a gene.

This clone was counted a single time. This chain connects TRBV5-8 to TRBJ2-5; 11 bases agree with TRBD1. The germline V gene has CDR1 SGHTS and CDR2 YDEGEE. J was trimmed by 5 bases and V by 6 bases; bases with no gene match: 9. This CDR3 has 15 residues. CDR3: CASNTGTGGEETQYF. The DNA of the CDR3 is TGTGCCAGCAACACCGGGACAGGGGGTGAGGAGACCCAGTACTTC.

The V gene is TRBV5-4, the J gene TRBJ1-1; no clear D. The CDR3 runs 15 residues. Germline V gene lookup returns CDR1 SGHNT and CDR2 YYREEE (reference sequence). V shed 0 bases and J shed 1 base, with 10 bases lying between them. In DNA form, the CDR3 reads TGTGCCAGCAGCTTGGCCGAAGGAGGGAACACTGAAGCTTTCTTT. It is translated as CASSLAEGGNTEAFF.

V and J are TRBV18 and TRBJ1-3; no reliable D call. V dropped 3 bases and J dropped 3 bases, with 12 bases sitting between them. Germline lookup yields CDR1 KGHSH and CDR2 LQKENI. This CDR3 region has 15 residues. The CDR3 protein is CASSPQDEFGNTIYF. CDR3 sequence (DNA): TGTGCCAGCTCACCGCAGGATGAATTTGGAAACACCATATATTTT.

In its sample, this clone was seen once. V is TRBV5-1 and J is TRBJ1-5, with 7 bases identical to TRBD1. Trimming removed 1 base from V and 4 bases from J; junction bases left unmatched: 5. There are 15 residues in the CDR3. Germline loops: CDR1 SGHRS, CDR2 YFSETQ. The CDR3 reads CASSLSGGGNQPQHF. The DNA for the CDR3 is TGCGCCAGCAGCTTGTCAGGGGGTGGAAATCAGCCCCAGCATTTT.

In its sample, this clone was seen a few times. One end of the junction varies from germline; a read error may be responsible. The chain carries TRBV7-7 and TRBJ2-7; 10 bases fit TRBD2. Germline CDR1 SSHAT, CDR2 FNYEAQ (reference sequence). The CDR3 contains 15 residues. CDR3 in amino acids: CASSPRLAGPYEQYF. Here the CDR3 DNA reads TGTGCTAGCAGCCCTAGACTAGCGGGCCCCTACGAGCAGTACTTC.

The V call is TRBV4-2, the J call TRBJ1-2; TRBD1 matches at 7 bases. CDR1 is LGHNA and CDR2 is YNFKEQ in the germline V gene. CDR3 length: 16 amino acids. V was pared by 2 bases and J by 4 bases, with 10 bases of the junction left unmatched. CDR3 coding DNA: TGTGCCAGCAGCCAAAAGGGGGCAGGATCCTTCTATGGCTACACCTTC. Encoded protein: CASSQKGAGSFYGYTF.

A word on this clone: An end of the junction differs from the germline gene, which may be a read error. This chain connects TRBV11-2 to TRBJ2-7, with TRBD2 matching over 9 bases. Germline V lookup: CDR1 SGHAT, CDR2 FQNNGV. The CDR3 length is 11 residues. Here the CDR3 DNA reads TGTGCCAGCAGCTTAGCTAGCGGGGCCGACTTC. It is translated as CASSLASGADF. Combining the CDR3 with reference TRBV11-2 and TRBJ2-7 gives the whole variable domain EAGVAQSPRYKIIEKRQSVAFWCNPISGHATLYWYQQILGQGPKLLIQFQNNGVVDDSQLPKDRFSAERLKGVDSTLKIQPAKLEDSAVYLCASSLASGADFGPGTRLTVT.

The chain recombines TRBV6-6 with TRBJ2-7; D is unresolved. Germline V gene sequence: CDR1 MNHNY, CDR2 SVGAGI (reference sequence). This CDR3 comprises 14 residues. V dropped 5 bases and J dropped 0 bases, with 11 bases sitting between them. The CDR3 sequence: CASSVERLSYEQYF. In nucleotides, the CDR3 is TGTGCCAGCAGTGTGGAGCGACTCTCCTACGAGCAGTACTTC.

The rearrangement joins TRBV11-3 to TRBJ2-6; perhaps TRBD2 as D (6 bases). With 1 base removed from V and 2 bases from J, the gap between germline ends came to 6 bases. CDR3 length: 15 residues. From germline, CDR1 is SGHNT and CDR2 YENEEA. The CDR3 nucleotides are TGTGCCAGCAGCTTAGGCGGGACTGGGGCCAACGTCCTGACTTTC. Translation gives CASSLGGTGANVLTF.

This clone was observed once. The chain uses TRBV5-1 and TRBJ2-7, with D tentatively TRBD2 (6 bases). V shed 6 bases and J shed 6 bases, with 25 bases lying between them. The CDR3 is 16 amino acids. The V gene's germline CDR1 is SGHRS and CDR2 YFSETQ. In DNA form, the CDR3 reads TGCGCCAGCAACCCTTCCCCCCTTCCGGGAGTCGGCGAGCAGTACTTC. Translated, it gives CASNPSPLPGVGEQYF. Combining the CDR3 with reference TRBV5-1 and TRBJ2-7 gives the whole variable domain KAGVTQTPRYLIKTRGQQVTLSCSPISGHRSVSWYQQTPGQGLQFLFEYFSETQRNKGNFPGRFSGRQFSNSRSEMNVSTLELGDSALYLCASNPSPLPGVGEQYFGPGTRLTVT.

The chain uses TRBV7-9 and TRBJ1-4; D is unclear. Trimming cost V 1 base and J 8 bases, with 11 bases left between them. Germline V lookup: CDR1 SEHNR, CDR2 FQNEAQ (reference sequence). The CDR3 runs 14 residues. CDR3: CASSLGAIGEKLFF. In DNA form, the CDR3 reads TGTGCCAGCAGCTTAGGGGCCATTGGGGAAAAACTGTTTTTT.

The sample holds many counts of this clone. The chain carries TRBV6-1 and TRBJ2-7, with TRBD1 matching 8 bases. The CDR3 is 15 amino acids. Germline CDR1 and CDR2: MNHNS and SASEGT. The trim removed 5 bases at V and 3 bases at J, leaving 9 bases unmatched. Written as DNA, the CDR3 is TGTGCCAGCAGTCTTGGGACAGGCGATATCTACGAGCAGTACTTC. Its translation: CASSLGTGDIYEQYF.

This clone was counted once. This chain links TRBV30 with TRBJ2-7; 7 nucleotides agree with TRBD1. This CDR3 region has 13 residues. The ends lost 4 bases at V and 1 base at J; junction bases unmatched: 4. CDR1 and CDR2 (germline): GTSNPN, SVGIG (reference sequence). The CDR3 coding sequence is TGTGCCTGGACCGGGACAGCTTCCTACGAGCAGTACTTC. Residues: CAWTGTASYEQYF.

This clone came up a few times. This chain uses TRBV7-3 with TRBJ2-1; 9 bases fit TRBD2. The CDR3 is 15 residues long. From germline, CDR1 is SGHTA and CDR2 FQGTGA. V was clipped by 2 bases and J by 7 bases; unmatched bases: 6. The CDR3 DNA sequence: TGTGCCAGCAGCTTAGCGGGAGGGCCTGGGAATGAGCAGTTCTTC. The encoded protein is CASSLAGGPGNEQFF. Full variable domain (rest looked up from reference TRBV7-3 and TRBJ2-1): GAGVSQTPSNKVTEKGKYVELRCDPISGHTALYWYRQSLGQGPEFLIYFQGTGAADDSGLPNDRFFAVRPEGSVSTLKIQRTERGDSAVYLCASSLAGGPGNEQFFGPGTRLTVL.

This rearrangement joins TRBV28 to TRBJ2-2; no firm D call. Trimming removed 1 base at V and 0 bases at J, with 12 bases between. There are 17 residues in the CDR3. The germline gives CDR1 MDHEN, CDR2 SYDVKM. Here the CDR3 reads CASSLSGGMANTGELFF. The CDR3 DNA reads TGTGCCAGCAGTTTATCTGGTGGCATGGCGAACACCGGGGAGCTGTTTTTT.

The gene calls are TRBV5-8 and TRBJ1-2, with D possibly matching TRBD1 (5 bases). The CDR3 sequence is 12 residues long. Trimming stripped 0 bases from V and 6 bases from J, with 6 bases between. Germline CDR1 reads SGHTS; CDR2 reads YDEGEE. CDR3 in DNA: TGTGCCAGCAGCTTGGGGGGCGATGGCTACACCTTC. This translates into CASSLGGDGYTF.

V usage is TRBV5-4 and J usage is TRBJ1-5; 8 bases agree with TRBD1. The CDR3 covers 14 residues. Trimming removed 4 bases from V and 5 bases from J; junction bases left unmatched: 5. CDR1 and CDR2 from the germline V gene are SGHNT and YYREEE (reference sequence). CDR3: CASSIGQGDQPQHF. The CDR3 DNA follows: TGTGCCAGCAGCATTGGACAGGGCGATCAGCCCCAGCATTTT. Full variable domain (outside the CDR3, taken from reference TRBV5-4 and TRBJ1-5): ETGVTQSPTHLIKTRGQQVTLRCSSQSGHNTVSWYQQALGQGPQFIFQYYREEENGRGNFPPRFSGLQFPNYSSELNVNALELDDSALYLCASSIGQGDQPQHFGDGTRLSIL.

The chain links TRBV7-4 to TRBJ1-1, with D possibly TRBD1 on 5 matching bases. Deletions cut 5 bases from V and 3 bases from J, with 13 bases between. The CDR3 is made up of 14 amino acids. Germline CDR1 is SGHVT and CDR2 is SQSDAQ. CDR3: CASSPGHPHTEAFF. The CDR3 DNA is TGTGCCAGCAGCCCAGGACACCCACACACTGAAGCTTTCTTT.

The chain combines TRBV5-4 with TRBJ2-3; 8 nucleotides match TRBD2. CDR3 length equals 14 residues. The V and J ends lost 4 bases and 3 bases, in that order; junction bases with no gene match: 4. CDR1 and CDR2 from the germline V gene are SGHNT and YYREEE (reference sequence). The CDR3 region is CASSPGGPTDTQYF. In nucleotides, the CDR3 is TGTGCCAGCAGCCCGGGGGGGCCGACAGATACGCAGTATTTT.

This clone has only one observation. This chain uses TRBV29-1 with TRBJ2-5, with 9 bases that match TRBD2. Trimming at V came to 4 bases and at J to 1 base, leaving 1 base not matched to a gene. The CDR3 contains 13 residues. The germline CDR1 and CDR2 sequences are SQVTM and ANQGSEA. As DNA, the CDR3 is TGCAGCGTTGGACTAGCGGCCCAAGAGACCCAGTACTTC. It translates to CSVGLAAQETQYF.

V gene TRBV28 combines with J gene TRBJ1-6, with 7 bases identical to TRBD1. J was trimmed by 5 bases and V by 1 base; bases with no gene match: 5. The CDR3 runs 16 residues. The germline CDR1 and CDR2 sequences are MDHEN and SYDVKM. The CDR3 bases are TGTGCCAGCAGTTTATTAGAGGGGGCCCATAATTCACCCCTCCACTTT. Its protein product is CASSLLEGAHNSPLHF.

The chain has TRBV4-2 and TRBJ2-1, with TRBD2 identical over 8 bases. The germline V gene has CDR1 LGHNA and CDR2 YNFKEQ. V lost 6 bases and J lost 4; bases outside the gene matches: 14. This CDR3 is built from 17 residues. The CDR3 nucleotides read TGTGCCAGCAGAAGGGAGAACGGGGGGGCAAAATACAATGAGCAGTTCTTC. Protein: CASRRENGGAKYNEQFF.

This rearrangement joins TRBV2 to TRBJ2-5; 7 bases agree with TRBD2. Per germline, CDR1 SNHLY and CDR2 FYNNEI. This CDR3 region has 16 residues. V shed 2 bases and J 4 bases; nucleotides not matched to a gene: 10. The CDR3 nucleotides read TGTGCCAGCAGTGAACTTCCTAGCGGTATAGGAGAGACCCAGTACTTC. Translated, it gives CASSELPSGIGETQYF.